This is a list of T cell receptor beta chains from one sample in a study of T cell repertoires in cytomegalovirus infection. Each CDR3 protein is one row after TCRdb ran MiXCR on the reads. The data contain 350,000 to 550,000 distinct CDR3 sequences, about 33% of them seen just once; the ten biggest clones take up roughly an eighth. The sequenced sample consisted of PBMCs. These receptor sequences come from a human donor in good health (CMV status not recorded). Some clones in this sample may be carry-over from other donors' samples. Each CDR3 is given with its conserved first and last residue. A clone size is listed for some rows: how often the clone was seen (once, few, many), or a class if it is expanded.

>few|TRBV9
CASSVSPGPNPPNEQFF
>-|TRBV19
CASSIAPGLLNQPQHF
>many|TRBV19
CASSPGTAYEQYF
>many|TRBV7-2
CASSLDRASPLHF
>many|TRBV7-2
CASSLGPSPGNTIYF
>few|TRBV9
CASSVYDRPSYNEQFF
>-|TRBV6-2/TRBV6-3
CASSYSGGAGELFF
>few|TRBV7-7
CASSLAPGQGSGELFF
>few|TRBV5-6
CASMGSTNEKLFF
>-|TRBV28
CASSSSGTGYREHYF
>few|TRBV2
CASSVYSNTEAFF
>few|TRBV11-2
CASSRMTDTQYF
>many|TRBV11-2
CASSLQGRTAKNIQYF
>few|TRBV7-6
CASSPNRVENIQYF
>many|TRBV11-2
CALGTRGSATEAFF
>-|TRBV15
CATSRGLRDTEAFF
>-|TRBV6-2/TRBV6-3
CASSLGLAGLPSSYNEQFF
>-|TRBV19
CASSPWATTDTEALF
>-|TRBV20-1
CSASARVLPGWDTQYF
>-|TRBV6-5
CASSSRDSREWEQFF
>-|TRBV20-1
CSATLDRGNYEQYF
>few|TRBV6-5
CASSYSSQIGYNEQFF
>few|TRBV20-1
CSASGEYTDTQYF
>few|TRBV25-1
CASSESGGGYSPLHF
>many|TRBV5-1
CASSTPQGRETQYF
>once|TRBV27
CARSPGRQGKMFF
>-|TRBV2
CASSSWTVLAYEQYF
>-|TRBV5-4
CASSFFGGANEKLFF
>-|TRBV11-2
CASSPHAGTKETQYF
>-|TRBV27
CASSLSEGGLGHIQYF
>-|TRBV7-2
CASSPRTALGDSPLHF
>-|TRBV6-2/TRBV6-3
CASSRTGRKGQPQHF
>-|TRBV24-1
CATGPGQGRVADTQYF
>-|TRBV6-8
CASSGWADSYTSTDTQYF
>-|TRBV27
CASRQGVLSEAFF
>-|TRBV5-4
CASSSGGGAPEQYF
>-|TRBV4-1
CASSQASPGRIATYGYTF
>-|TRBV5-1
CASSSIPGRQDTQYF
>-|TRBV2
CASRGGQVYYEAFF
>few|TRBV6-2/TRBV6-3
CASSSAGTAQETQYF
>once|TRBV6-1
CDNRGGDTQYF
>many|TRBV7-6
CASSLGGQVHEQYF
>-|TRBV7-9
CASTRAGTTTYEQYF
>-|TRBV12-3/TRBV12-4
CASSFYPLRDTEAFF
>-|TRBV23-1
CASSQRGPGDEQYF
>-|TRBV29-1
CSVPGTGGRDTQYF
>few|TRBV5-1
CASSRTGAGLTNEKLFF